This T cell receptor beta chain was found in a study of cytomegalovirus exposure and HLA in healthy donors. The germline CDR1 and CDR2 sequences are GTSNPN and SVGIG (reference sequence). V gave up 4 bases and J gave up 0 bases, with 4 bases separating them. CDR3 size: 13 residues. Profiling relied on immunoSEQ multiplex PCR, and the TCRdb table lists in-frame clones only, not all of them. The sample lists roughly 62,000 clones, roughly 94% occurring once. Sequencing was carried out using PBMCs. The origin of this receptor is a man aged 18 to 29 in good health and CMV-seronegative. The J gene is TRBJ2-6, the V gene TRBV30; D gene ambiguous. The DNA for the CDR3 is TGTGCCTGGACTCTCTCTGGGGCCAACGTCCTGACTTTC. Translating gives CAWTLSGANVLTF. Complete variable domain (other parts from reference TRBV30 and TRBJ2-6): SQTIHQWPATLVQPVGSPLSLECTVEGTSNPNLYWYRQAAGRGLQLLFYSVGIGQISSEVPQNLSASRPQDRQFILSSKKLLLSDSGFYLCAWTLSGANVLTFGAGSRLTVL.